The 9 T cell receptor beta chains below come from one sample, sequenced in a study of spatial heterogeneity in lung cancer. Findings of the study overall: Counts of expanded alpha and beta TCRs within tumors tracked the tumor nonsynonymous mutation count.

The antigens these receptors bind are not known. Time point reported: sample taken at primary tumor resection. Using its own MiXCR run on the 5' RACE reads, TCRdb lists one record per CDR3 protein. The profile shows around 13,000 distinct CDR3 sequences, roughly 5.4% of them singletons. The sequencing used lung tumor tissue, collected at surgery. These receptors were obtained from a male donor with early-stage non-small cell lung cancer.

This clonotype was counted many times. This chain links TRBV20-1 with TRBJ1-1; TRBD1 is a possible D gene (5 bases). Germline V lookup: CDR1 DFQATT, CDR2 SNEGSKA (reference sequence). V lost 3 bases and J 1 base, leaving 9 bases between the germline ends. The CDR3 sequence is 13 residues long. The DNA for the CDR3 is TGCAGTGCTAGTCGGACACCGAACACTGAAGCTTTCTTT. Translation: CSASRTPNTEAFF.

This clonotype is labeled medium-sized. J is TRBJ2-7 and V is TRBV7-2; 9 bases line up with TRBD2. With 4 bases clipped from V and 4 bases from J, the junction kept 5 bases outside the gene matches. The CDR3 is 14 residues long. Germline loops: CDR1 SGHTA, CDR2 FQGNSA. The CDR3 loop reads CASSSSAGGYEQYF. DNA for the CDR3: TGTGCCAGCAGCTCCTCGGCGGGGGGGTACGAGCAGTACTTC.

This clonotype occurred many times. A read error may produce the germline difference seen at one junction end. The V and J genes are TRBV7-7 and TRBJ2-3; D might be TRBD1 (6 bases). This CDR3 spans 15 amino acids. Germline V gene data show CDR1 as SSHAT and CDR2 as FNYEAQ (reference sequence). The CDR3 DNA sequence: TGTGCTAGCAGCTTCAGGGGTCTACTCACAGATACGCAGTATTTT. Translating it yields CASSFRGLLTDTQYF.

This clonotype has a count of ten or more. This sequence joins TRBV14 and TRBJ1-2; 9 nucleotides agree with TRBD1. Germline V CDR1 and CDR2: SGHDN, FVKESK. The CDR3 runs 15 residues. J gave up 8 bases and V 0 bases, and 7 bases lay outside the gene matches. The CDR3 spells CASSQDIGTGHGYTF. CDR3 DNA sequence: TGTGCCAGCAGCCAAGATATCGGGACAGGGCACGGCTACACCTTC.

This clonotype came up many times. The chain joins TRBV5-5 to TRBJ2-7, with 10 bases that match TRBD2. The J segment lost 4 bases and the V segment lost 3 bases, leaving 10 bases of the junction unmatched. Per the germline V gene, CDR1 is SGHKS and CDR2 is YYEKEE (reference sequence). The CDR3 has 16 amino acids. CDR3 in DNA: TGTGCCAGCAGCTACCGGAGCGGGGGGGCCGGATACGAGCAGTACTTC. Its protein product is CASSYRSGGAGYEQYF.

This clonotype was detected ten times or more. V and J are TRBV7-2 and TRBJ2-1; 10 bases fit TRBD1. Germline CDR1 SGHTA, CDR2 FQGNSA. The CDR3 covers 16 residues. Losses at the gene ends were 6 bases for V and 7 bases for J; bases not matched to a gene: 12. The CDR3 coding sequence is TGTGCCAGCAGAAAAACCGGGACAGGGGAGTGGAATGAGCAGTTCTTC. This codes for CASRKTGTGEWNEQFF.

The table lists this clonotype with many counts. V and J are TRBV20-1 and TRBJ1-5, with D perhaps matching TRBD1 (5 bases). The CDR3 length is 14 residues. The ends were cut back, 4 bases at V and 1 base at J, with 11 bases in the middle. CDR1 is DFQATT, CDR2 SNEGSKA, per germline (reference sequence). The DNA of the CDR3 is TGCAGTGCTATCTGGGGCCGGAGCAATCAGCCCCAGCATTTT. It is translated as CSAIWGRSNQPQHF.

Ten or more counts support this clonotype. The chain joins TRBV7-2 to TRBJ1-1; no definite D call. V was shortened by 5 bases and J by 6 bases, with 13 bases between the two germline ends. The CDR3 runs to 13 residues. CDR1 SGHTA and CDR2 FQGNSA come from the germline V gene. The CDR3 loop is CASSLGWGAEAFF. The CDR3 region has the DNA TGTGCCAGCAGCCTAGGTTGGGGTGCTGAAGCTTTCTTT. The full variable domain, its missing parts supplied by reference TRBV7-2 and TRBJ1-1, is GAGVSQSPSNKVTEKGKDVELRCDPISGHTALYWYRQSLGQGLEFLIYFQGNSAPDKSGLPSDRFSAERTGGSVSTLTIQRTQQEDSAVYLCASSLGWGAEAFFGQGTRLTVV.

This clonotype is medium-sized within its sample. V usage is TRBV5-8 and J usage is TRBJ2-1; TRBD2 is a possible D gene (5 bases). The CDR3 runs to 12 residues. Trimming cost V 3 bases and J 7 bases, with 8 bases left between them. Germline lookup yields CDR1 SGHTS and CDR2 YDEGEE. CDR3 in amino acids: CASSWGENEQFF. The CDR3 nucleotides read TGTGCCAGCAGCTGGGGAGAAAATGAGCAGTTCTTC.